This T cell receptor beta chain emerged from a study of beta chain features in type 1 diabetes. Study findings and constraints: Insertions were fewer and deletions more numerous at VDJ junctions in type 1 diabetes patients.

This CDR3 has 15 residues. Germline V CDR1 and CDR2: LGHNA, YNFKEQ. The V segment lost 4 bases and the J segment 3 bases; nucleotides outside the gene matches: 5. This clone was detected a few times. Its antigen remains unknown. TCRB transcripts that were expressed got sequenced, as all of the isolated RNA had been reverse transcribed. Naive, central memory and regulatory T cell samples produced a mean of approximately 4 million reads. Assay used: immunoSEQ multiplex PCR; TCRdb lists only in-frame clones, some missing. The repertoire consists of some 300,000 clones, with roughly 8% occurring once and the leading ten covering 0.9% to 1.2%.

The J gene is TRBJ2-3, the V gene TRBV4-2, with TRBD2 matching over 9 bases. This TCR was sampled from a woman aged 18-35 years in good health. Material: central memory CD4+ T cells from blood. The CDR3 protein is CASSRASGNTDTQYF. CDR3 coding DNA: TGTGCCAGCAGCCGCGCTAGCGGGAATACAGATACGCAGTATTTT.